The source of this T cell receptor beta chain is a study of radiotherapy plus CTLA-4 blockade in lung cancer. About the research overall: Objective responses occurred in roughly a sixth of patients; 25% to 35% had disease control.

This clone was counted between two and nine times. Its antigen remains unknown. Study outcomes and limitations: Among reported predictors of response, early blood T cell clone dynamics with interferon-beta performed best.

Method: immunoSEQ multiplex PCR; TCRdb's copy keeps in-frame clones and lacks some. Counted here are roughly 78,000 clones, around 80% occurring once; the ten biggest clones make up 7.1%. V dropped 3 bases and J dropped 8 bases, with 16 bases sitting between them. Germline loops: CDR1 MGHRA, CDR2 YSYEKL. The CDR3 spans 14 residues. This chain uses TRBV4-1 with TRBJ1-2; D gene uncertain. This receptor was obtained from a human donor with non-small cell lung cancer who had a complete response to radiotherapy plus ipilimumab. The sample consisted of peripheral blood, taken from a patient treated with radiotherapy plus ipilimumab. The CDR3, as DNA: TGCGCCAGCAGCCACCTGTCACTATTGGGGGGCTACACCTTC. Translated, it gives CASSHLSLLGGYTF.